This T cell receptor (beta chain) was retrieved from a study of metastatic and nonmetastatic thyroid tumors. In the study overall: Across blood and tumor or nodule tissue, repertoires from malignant and benign thyroid patients were compared with one another. Notes on the study in general: Relative to benign nodules, malignant thyroid tumors were reportedly characterized by significantly elevated TCR beta diversity in blood and tumor.

Treatment of any kind had been given to no patient before thyroid surgery. Per the original methods: Researchers built a distant-metastasis classifier for papillary thyroid cancer that drew on CDR3 differences across clinicopathological groups. TCRdb reassembled clones from the PCR reads with MiXCR. Here the V and J calls rest on TCRdb's processing, not on the authors' analysis. The sample lists approximately 14,000 clones, approximately 30% occurring once. This clone was counted a few times. Antigen unknown. Germline V gene lookup returns CDR1 MNHNY and CDR2 SVGAGI (reference sequence). With 5 bases removed from V and 7 bases from J, the gap between germline ends came to 24 bases. This CDR3 is built from 17 residues.

The genes are TRBV6-6 and TRBJ2-1, with a weak D call TRBD1 (6 bases). The sequence came from a male donor with papillary thyroid cancer or a benign thyroid nodule (not recorded which). Some clones in this sample may be carry-over from other donors' samples. Source material: tumor tissue. DNA for the CDR3: TGTGCCAGCAGTCCTCACTTTGCTGGGGGCCCAGGGAATGAGCAGTTCTTC. It translates to CASSPHFAGGPGNEQFF.